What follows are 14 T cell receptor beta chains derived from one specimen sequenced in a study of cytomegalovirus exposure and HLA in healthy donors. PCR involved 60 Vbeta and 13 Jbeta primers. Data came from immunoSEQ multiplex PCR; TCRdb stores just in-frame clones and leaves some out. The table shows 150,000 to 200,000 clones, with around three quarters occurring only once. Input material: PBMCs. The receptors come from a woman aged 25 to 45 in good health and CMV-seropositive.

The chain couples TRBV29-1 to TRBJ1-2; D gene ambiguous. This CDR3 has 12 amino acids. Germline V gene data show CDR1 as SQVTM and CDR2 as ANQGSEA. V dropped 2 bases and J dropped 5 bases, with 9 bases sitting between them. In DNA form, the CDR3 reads TGCAGCGTTGAATCCCTAGAATATGGCTACACCTTC. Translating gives CSVESLEYGYTF.

CDR3 sequence: CASIMDRAYGYTF. The CDR3 DNA reads as TGTGCCAGCATTATGGACAGGGCCTATGGCTACACCTTC. The genes are TRBV2 and TRBJ1-2, with 8 bases lining up with TRBD1. CDR1 is SNHLY, CDR2 FYNNEI, per germline. The CDR3 runs to 13 residues. The J segment lost 4 bases and the V segment lost 7 bases, leaving 5 bases of the junction unmatched.

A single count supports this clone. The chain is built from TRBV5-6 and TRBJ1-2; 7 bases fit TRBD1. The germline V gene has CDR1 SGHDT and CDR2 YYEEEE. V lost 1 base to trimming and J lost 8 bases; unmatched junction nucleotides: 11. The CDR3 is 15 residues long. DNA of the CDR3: TGTGCCAGCAGCTTGCGCAAACAGGGGCCACACGGCTACACCTTC. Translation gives CASSLRKQGPHGYTF.

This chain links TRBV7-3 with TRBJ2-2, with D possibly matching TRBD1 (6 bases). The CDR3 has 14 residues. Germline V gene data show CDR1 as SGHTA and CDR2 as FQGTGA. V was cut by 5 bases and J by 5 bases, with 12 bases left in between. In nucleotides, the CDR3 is TGTGCCAGCAGCGTCAGGGGCGGGACCGGGGAGCTGTTTTTT. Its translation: CASSVRGGTGELFF. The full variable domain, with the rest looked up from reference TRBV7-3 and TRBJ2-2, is GAGVSQTPSNKVTEKGKYVELRCDPISGHTALYWYRQSLGQGPEFLIYFQGTGAADDSGLPNDRFFAVRPEGSVSTLKIQRTERGDSAVYLCASSVRGGTGELFFGEGSRLTVL.

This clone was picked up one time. The CDR3 DNA sequence: TGTGCCAGCAGCGACGCCGCGGGGAACACTGAAGCTTTCTTT. This codes for CASSDAAGNTEAFF. The chain uses TRBV7-9 and TRBJ1-1; D unclear. Per germline, CDR1 SEHNR and CDR2 FQNEAQ (reference sequence). There are 14 residues in the CDR3. V was trimmed by 5 bases and J by 1 base, leaving 11 bases between them.

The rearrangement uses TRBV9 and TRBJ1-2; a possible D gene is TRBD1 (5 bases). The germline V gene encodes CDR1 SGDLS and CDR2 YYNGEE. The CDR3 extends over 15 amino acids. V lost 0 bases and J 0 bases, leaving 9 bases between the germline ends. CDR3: CASSVVLTANYGYTF. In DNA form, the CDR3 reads TGTGCCAGCAGCGTAGTCCTGACAGCTAACTATGGCTACACCTTC.

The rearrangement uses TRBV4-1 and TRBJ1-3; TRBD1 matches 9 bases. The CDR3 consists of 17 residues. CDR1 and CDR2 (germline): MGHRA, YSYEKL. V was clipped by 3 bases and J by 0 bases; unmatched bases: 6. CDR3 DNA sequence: TGCGCCAGCAGCCAGGGGACAGGGCCGAACTCTGGAAACACCATATATTTT. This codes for CASSQGTGPNSGNTIYF.

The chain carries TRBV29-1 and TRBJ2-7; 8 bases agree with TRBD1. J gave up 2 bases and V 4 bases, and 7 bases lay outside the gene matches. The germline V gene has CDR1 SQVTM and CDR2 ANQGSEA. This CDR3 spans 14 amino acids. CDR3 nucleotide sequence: TGCAGCGTTGTACGCCGGGACAGGCCCTACGAGCAGTACTTC. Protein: CSVVRRDRPYEQYF.

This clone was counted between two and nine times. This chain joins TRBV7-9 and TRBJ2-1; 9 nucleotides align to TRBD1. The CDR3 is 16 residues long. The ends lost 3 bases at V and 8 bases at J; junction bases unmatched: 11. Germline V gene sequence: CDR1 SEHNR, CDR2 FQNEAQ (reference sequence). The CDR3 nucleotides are TGTGCCAGCAGCTTCTCGGGACAGGGCTTTTTCGATGAGCAGTTCTTC. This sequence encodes CASSFSGQGFFDEQFF.

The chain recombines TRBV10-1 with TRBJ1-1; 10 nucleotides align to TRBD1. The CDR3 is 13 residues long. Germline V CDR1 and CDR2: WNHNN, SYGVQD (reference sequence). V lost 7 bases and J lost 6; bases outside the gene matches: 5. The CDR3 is CASISGQGAEAFF. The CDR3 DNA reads TGCGCCAGCATTTCTGGACAGGGGGCTGAAGCTTTCTTT.

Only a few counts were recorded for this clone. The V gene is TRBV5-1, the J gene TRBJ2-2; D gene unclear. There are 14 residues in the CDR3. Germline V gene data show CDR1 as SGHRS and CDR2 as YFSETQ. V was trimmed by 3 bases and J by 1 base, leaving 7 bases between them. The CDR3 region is CASSSSWNTGELFF. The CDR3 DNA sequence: TGCGCCAGCAGCTCTTCGTGGAACACCGGGGAGCTGTTTTTT.

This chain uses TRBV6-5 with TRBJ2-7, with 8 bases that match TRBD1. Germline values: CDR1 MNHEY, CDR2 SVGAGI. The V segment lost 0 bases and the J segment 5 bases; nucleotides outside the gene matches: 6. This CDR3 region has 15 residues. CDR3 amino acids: CASSYSLRGLDEQYF. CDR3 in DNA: TGTGCCAGCAGTTACTCACTCAGGGGGCTCGACGAGCAGTACTTC.

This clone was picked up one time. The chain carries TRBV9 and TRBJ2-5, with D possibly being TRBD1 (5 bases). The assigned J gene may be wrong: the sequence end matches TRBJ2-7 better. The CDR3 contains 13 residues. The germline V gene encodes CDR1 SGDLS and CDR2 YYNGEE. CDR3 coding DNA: TGTGCCAGCAGCGTAGGGACAAGCGACGAGCAGTACTTC. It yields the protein CASSVGTSDEQYF.

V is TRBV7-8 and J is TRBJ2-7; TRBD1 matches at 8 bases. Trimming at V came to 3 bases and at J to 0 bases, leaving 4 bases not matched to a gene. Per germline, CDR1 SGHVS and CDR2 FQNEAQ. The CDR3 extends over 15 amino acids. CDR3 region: CASSFLGTGSYEQYF. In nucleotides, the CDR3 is TGTGCCAGCAGCTTCCTCGGGACAGGCTCCTACGAGCAGTACTTC.